The T cell receptor beta chain described here comes from a study of Ad26.COV2.S vaccination and SARS-CoV-2 variants (dated by TCRdb to about 2021). As for the study more broadly: Donors in the vaccine arm were drawn from COV1001, a phase I-IIa trial of Ad26.COV2.S in healthy adults that was multicentre, randomized, double-blind and placebo-controlled. Ad26.COV2.S was administered intramuscularly at 5 x 10^10 or 1 x 10^11 viral particles, either as a single shot or as two shots given 56 days apart. TCRbeta repertoire sequencing served as the tool for gauging how specific and how broad the SARS-CoV-2-reactive T cell receptors were following Ad26.COV2.S vaccination. A total of 32 samples were included in the TCR-sequenced set, comprising 19 Ad26.COV2.S vaccine recipients, 5 placebo recipients and 8 SARS-CoV-2 convalescent individuals. Trial participants were randomized into five groups of five: low-dose or high-dose Ad26.COV2.S given once or twice, or placebo on both occasions. Investigators did not know the trial group allocation while performing experiments and assessing outcomes.

With respect to this clone: The clone's antigen remains unknown. Base qualities are missing; no much larger clone stands one base away.

Broader findings and caveats from the paper: The authors noted that the TCR breadth and depth analyses may have underestimated total T cell responses. Non-spike TCR breadth was comparable between vaccine and placebo recipients, consistent with the vaccine containing only spike. Compared with placebo recipients, Ad26.COV2.S recipients showed higher spike-specific TCR breadth (P = 0.0014). After vaccination, substantial breadth of spike-specific CD8+ and CD4+ T cell responses was reported. Comparing responses between vaccine doses or regimens was not something the study was powered to do.

In the paper's terms, the treatment or condition label means: some 19 received Ad26.COV2.S at low or high dose, single or two shots; roughly five received placebo; per-sample allocation not given. For vaccine and placebo recipients, the sequenced repertoires came from samples collected on day 63 after the first injection. Between 29 July and 7 August 2020, Cohort 1b enrolled about 27 adults aged 18-55 years at one site in Boston, USA. Ad26.COV2.S was a replication-incompetent adenovirus type 26 vector expressing a prefusion-stabilized SARS-CoV-2 spike protein from the original Wuhan strain. TCRbeta CDR3 regions were sequenced with the immunoSEQ Assay. After extraction, genomic DNA underwent amplification by bias-controlled multiplex PCR, followed by high-throughput sequencing. Under the source paper's analysis protocol: To quantify the absolute abundance of each unique TCRbeta CDR3 region, sequences were collapsed and filtered. T cell fraction was estimated by normalizing TCRbeta template counts to usable DNA, which was measured by amplifying reference genes present in all nucleated cells. Repertoire TCRs were annotated as SARS-CoV-2-specific by exact matching of V gene, CDR3 amino acid sequence and J gene to a known reactive TCR set. The reference SARS-CoV-2 TCR set was derived from MIRA and filtered for enrichment in COVID-19-positive ImmuneCODE repertoires, a step that removed public or cross-reactive TCRs. Using the MIRA antigens, annotated TCRs were further analysed by specific ORF or by position within an ORF. Depth was the summed frequency of annotated unique rearrangements, while breadth was defined as annotated unique rearrangements over total unique productive rearrangements. Two-sided Wilcoxon rank-sum tests were used to compare TCR breadth between groups. What TCRdb holds here is the immuneACCESS table cut down to in-frame rearrangements. Part of the clones is not present; checked against another copy, under half of the missing clones reflect an unresolved V gene, and the others are unexplained. The D gene and trimming were derived from the DNA, and the V and J assignments and clone size from that table. For this sample the table gives around 450,000 clones, of which less than 95% were detected only once. The top ten clonotypes cover under 4.5% of the sample.

Including cysteine and phenylalanine, the CDR3 has 15 amino acids. The sequence is cut down to CDR3 DNA, 45 bases in frame from base 1. The junction shows trimming of 2 bases on V and 3 bases on J, plus 14 bases between the germline ends. Looking up the germline V gene yields CDR1 MDHEN and CDR2 SYDVKM. Recombination connected TRBV28 to TRBJ2-7; no D gene is confidently identified. The sequence came from a person aged 18 to 65 who received the Ad26.COV2.S COVID-19 vaccine or a placebo. Sample: peripheral blood, taken in a trial of Ad26.COV2.S vaccine versus placebo. DNA sequence: TGTGCCAGCAGTTTAATTTCTGGCGTCATCTACGAGCAGTACTTC. This translates into CASSLISGVIYEQYF.